Included here is one T cell receptor (beta chain) sequence, with context. Antigen specificity is unknown. The CDR3 is 14 residues long. Per germline, CDR1 MNHNS and CDR2 SASEGT. These data belong to a study of T cells expressing NK-cell markers. Whole-study context: The eight sequenced donors comprised seven who were HCMV-seropositive and one who was seronegative.

TCRdb reprocessed the 5' RACE reads and stores each CDR3 protein as one record, lacking DNA. The repertoire table contains 300,000 to 500,000 distinct CDR3 sequences. Overall study results and limits: Once again these clonotypes came out on top in the CD3+CD56-NKG2C+ fraction of a few donors. Each of 6 or 7 donors carried dominant NKG2C+ clonotypes accounting for about 1.0-7.0% of CD8+ T cells.

The chain employs TRBV6-1 and TRBJ2-5; TCRdb calls TRBD1, which cannot be checked without DNA. This sequence originates from a woman in her forties or fifties in good health. Source material: blood T cells: a sorted CD56 or NKG2C T cell subset, CD4+ or CD8+ T cells, or bulk PBMC T cells (not recorded which). CDR3 sequence reads: CASIFRGKGETQYF.